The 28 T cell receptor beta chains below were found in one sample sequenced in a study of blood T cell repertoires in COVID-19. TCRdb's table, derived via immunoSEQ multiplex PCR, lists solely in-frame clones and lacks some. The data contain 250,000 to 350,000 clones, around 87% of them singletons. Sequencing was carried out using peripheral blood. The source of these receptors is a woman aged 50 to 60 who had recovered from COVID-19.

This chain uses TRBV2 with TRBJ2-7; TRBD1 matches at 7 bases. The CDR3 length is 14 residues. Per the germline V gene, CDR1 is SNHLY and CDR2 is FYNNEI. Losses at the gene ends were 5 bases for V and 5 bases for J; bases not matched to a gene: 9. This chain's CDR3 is CASSRLQGYDEQYF. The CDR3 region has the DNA TGTGCCAGCAGTCGTTTACAGGGGTACGACGAGCAGTACTTC.

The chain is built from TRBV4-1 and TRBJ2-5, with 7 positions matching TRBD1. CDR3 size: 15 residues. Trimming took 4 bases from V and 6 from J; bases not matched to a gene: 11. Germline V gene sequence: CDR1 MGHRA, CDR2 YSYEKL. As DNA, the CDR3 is TGCGCCAGCAGCCGACAAGCCGACAGGGACCAGACCCAGTACTTC. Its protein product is CASSRQADRDQTQYF.

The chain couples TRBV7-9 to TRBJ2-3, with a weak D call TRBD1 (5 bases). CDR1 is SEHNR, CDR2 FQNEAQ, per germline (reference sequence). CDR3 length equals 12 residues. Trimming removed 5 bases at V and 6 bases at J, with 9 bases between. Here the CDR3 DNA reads TGTGCCAGCAGCCCACAGGAGGATACGCAGTATTTT. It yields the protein CASSPQEDTQYF.

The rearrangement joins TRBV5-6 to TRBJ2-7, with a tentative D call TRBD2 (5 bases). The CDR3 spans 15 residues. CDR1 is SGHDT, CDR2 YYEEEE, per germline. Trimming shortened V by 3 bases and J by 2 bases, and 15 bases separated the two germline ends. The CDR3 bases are TGTGCCAGCAGCTCCGGCACCTTCGGGGCCTACGAGCAGTACTTC. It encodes CASSSGTFGAYEQYF.

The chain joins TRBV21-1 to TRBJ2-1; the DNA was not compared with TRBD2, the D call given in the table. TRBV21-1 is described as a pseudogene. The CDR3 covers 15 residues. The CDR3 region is CASSKLATNYNEQFF. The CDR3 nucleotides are TGTGCCAGCAGCAAATTAGCGACTAACTACAATGAGCAGTTCTTC.

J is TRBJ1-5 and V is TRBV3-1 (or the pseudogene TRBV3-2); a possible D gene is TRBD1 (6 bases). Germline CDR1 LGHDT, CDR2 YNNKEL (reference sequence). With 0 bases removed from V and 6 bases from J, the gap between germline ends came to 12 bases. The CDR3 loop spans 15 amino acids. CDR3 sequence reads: CASSQEGALGQPQHF. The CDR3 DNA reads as TGTGCCAGCAGCCAAGAGGGGGCGCTGGGTCAGCCCCAGCATTTT.

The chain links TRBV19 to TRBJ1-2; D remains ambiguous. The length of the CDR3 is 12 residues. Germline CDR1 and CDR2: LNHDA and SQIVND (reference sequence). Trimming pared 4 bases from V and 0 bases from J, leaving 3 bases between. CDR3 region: CASSRANYGYTF. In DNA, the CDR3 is TGTGCCAGTAGTAGAGCTAACTATGGCTACACCTTC.

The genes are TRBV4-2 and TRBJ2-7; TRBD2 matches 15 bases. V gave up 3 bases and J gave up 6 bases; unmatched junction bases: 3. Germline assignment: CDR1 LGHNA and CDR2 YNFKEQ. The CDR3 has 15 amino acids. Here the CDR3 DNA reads TGTGCCAGCAGCCAGGGACTAGCGGGAGGCCCCGAGCAGTACTTC. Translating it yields CASSQGLAGGPEQYF.

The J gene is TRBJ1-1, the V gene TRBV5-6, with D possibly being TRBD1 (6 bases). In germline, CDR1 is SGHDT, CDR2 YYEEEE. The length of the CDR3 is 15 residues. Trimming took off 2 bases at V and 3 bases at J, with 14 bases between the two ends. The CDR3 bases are TGTGCCAGCAGCTTCCTAGACAGGATCGACACTGAAGCTTTCTTT. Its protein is CASSFLDRIDTEAFF.

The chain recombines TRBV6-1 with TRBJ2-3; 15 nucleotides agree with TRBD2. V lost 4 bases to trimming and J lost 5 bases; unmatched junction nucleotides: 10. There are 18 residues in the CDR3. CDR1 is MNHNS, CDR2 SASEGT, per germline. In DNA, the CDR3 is TGTGCCAGCAGTGGGACTAGCGGGAGGGCCCCGAGGAGAGATACGCAGTATTTT. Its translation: CASSGTSGRAPRRDTQYF.

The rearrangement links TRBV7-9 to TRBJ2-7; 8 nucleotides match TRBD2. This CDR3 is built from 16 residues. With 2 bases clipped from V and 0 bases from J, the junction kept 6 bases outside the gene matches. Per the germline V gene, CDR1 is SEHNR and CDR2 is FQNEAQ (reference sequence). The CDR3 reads CASSLFGRASSYEQYF. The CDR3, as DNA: TGTGCCAGCAGCTTATTCGGGAGGGCGAGCTCCTACGAGCAGTACTTC.

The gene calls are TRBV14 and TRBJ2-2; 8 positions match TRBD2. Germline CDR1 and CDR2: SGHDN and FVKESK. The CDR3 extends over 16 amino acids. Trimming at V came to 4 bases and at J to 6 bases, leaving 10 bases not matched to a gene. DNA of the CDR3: TGTGCCAGCAGCCGTCATGATAGCGGGATTTCCGGGGAGCTGTTTTTT. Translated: CASSRHDSGISGELFF.

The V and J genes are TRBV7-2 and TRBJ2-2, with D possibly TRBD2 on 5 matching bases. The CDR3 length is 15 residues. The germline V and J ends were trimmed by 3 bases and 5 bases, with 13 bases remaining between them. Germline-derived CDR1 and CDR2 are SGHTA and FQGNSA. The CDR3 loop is CASSLWERGTGELFF. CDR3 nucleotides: TGTGCCAGCAGCTTGTGGGAGAGAGGGACCGGGGAGCTGTTTTTT.

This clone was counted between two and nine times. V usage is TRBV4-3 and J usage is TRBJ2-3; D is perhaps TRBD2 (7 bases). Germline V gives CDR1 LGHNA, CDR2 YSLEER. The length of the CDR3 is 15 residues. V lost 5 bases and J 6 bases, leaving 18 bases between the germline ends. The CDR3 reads CASSTTSAQGDTQYF. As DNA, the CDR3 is TGCGCCAGCAGCACAACTAGCGCTCAGGGGGATACGCAGTATTTT.

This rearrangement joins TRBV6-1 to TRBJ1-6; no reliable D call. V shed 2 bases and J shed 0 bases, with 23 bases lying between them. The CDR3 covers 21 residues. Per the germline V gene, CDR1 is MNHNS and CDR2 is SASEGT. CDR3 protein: CASSEKSPGRWVASYNSPLHF. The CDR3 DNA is TGTGCCAGCAGTGAAAAAAGTCCGGGAAGATGGGTTGCCTCCTATAATTCACCCCTCCACTTT.

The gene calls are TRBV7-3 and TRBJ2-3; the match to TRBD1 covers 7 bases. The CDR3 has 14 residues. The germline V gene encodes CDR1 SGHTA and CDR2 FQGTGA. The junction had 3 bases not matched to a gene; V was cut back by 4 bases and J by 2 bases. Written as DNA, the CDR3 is TGTGCCAGCAGCTCCGGACAGGCCACAGATACGCAGTATTTT. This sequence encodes CASSSGQATDTQYF.

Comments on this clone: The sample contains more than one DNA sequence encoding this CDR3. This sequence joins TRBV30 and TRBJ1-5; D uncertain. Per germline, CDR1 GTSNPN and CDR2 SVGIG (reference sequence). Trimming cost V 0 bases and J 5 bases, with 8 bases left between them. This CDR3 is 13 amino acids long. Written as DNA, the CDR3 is TGTGCCTGGAGTGTAGGCGGAGATCAGCCCCAGCATTTT. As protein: CAWSVGGDQPQHF.

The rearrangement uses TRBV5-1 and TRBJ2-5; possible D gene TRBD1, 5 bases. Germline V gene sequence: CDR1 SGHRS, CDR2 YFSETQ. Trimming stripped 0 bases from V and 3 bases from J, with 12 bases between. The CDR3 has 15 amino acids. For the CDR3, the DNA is TGCGCCAGCAGCTTGGCTAGGGGTTGGGAAGAGACCCAGTACTTC. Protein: CASSLARGWEETQYF.

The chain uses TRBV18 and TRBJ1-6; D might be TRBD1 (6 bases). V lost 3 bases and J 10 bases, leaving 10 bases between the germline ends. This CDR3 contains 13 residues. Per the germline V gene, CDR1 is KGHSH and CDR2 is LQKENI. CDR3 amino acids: CASSPAGESPLHF. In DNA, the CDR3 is TGTGCCAGCTCACCGGCAGGGGAATCACCCCTCCACTTT.

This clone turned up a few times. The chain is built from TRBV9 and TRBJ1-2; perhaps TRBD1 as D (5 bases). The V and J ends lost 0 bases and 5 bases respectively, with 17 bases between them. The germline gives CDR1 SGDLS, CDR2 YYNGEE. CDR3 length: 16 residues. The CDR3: CASSVGGGGKGYGYTF. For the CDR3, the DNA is TGTGCCAGCAGCGTAGGAGGTGGAGGGAAGGGGTATGGCTACACCTTC.

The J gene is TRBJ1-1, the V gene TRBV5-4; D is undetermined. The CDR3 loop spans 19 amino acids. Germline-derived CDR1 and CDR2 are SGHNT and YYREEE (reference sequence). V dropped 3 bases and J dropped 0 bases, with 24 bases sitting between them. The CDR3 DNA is TGTGCCAGCAGCTGGAGGATGGGCGCCAAGACAATAATGAACACTGAAGCTTTCTTT. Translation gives CASSWRMGAKTIMNTEAFF.

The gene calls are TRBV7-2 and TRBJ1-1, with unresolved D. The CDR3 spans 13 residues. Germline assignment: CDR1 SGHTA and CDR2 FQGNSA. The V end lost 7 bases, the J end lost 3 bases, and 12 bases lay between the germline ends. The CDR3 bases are TGTGCCAGCACCCTATACCGGGACACTGAAGCTTTCTTT. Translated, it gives CASTLYRDTEAFF.

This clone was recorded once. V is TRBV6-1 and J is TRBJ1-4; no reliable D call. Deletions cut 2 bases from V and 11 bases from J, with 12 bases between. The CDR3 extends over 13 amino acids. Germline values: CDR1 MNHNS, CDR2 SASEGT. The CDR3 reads CASSELTGGKLFF. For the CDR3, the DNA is TGTGCCAGCAGTGAACTAACCGGCGGGAAACTGTTTTTT.

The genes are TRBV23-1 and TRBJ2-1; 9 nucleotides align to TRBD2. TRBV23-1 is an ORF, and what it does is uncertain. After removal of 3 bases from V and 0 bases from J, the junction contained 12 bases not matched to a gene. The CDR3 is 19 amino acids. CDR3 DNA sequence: TGCGCCAGCAGTCATTCGGGGCTAGCGGGGTTTAGCTCCTACAATGAGCAGTTCTTC. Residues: CASSHSGLAGFSSYNEQFF.

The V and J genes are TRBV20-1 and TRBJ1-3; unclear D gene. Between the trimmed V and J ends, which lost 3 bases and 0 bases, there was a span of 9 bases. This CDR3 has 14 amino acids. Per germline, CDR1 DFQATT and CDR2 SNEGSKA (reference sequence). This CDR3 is CSASSVGSGNTIYF. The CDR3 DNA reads TGCAGTGCTAGTTCGGTTGGCTCTGGAAACACCATATATTTT.

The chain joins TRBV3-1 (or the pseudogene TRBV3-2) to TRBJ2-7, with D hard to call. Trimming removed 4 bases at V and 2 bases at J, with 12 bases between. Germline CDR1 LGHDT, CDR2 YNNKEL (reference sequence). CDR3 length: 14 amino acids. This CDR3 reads CASSRAPGTYEQYF. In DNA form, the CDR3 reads TGTGCCAGCAGCCGGGCCCCCGGTACCTACGAGCAGTACTTC.

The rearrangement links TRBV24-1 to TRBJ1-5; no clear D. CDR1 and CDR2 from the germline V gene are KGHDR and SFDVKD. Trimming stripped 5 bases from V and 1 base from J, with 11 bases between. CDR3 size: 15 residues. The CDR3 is CATSVQSWSNQPQHF. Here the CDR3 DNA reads TGTGCCACCAGTGTACAAAGTTGGAGCAATCAGCCCCAGCATTTT.

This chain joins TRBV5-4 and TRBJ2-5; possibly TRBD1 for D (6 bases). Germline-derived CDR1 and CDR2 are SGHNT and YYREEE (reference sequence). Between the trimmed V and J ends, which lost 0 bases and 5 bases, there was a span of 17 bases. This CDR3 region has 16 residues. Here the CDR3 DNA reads TGTGCCAGCAGCTTGGCATGGAGTAAGCAGGGGGAGACCCAGTACTTC. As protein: CASSLAWSKQGETQYF.